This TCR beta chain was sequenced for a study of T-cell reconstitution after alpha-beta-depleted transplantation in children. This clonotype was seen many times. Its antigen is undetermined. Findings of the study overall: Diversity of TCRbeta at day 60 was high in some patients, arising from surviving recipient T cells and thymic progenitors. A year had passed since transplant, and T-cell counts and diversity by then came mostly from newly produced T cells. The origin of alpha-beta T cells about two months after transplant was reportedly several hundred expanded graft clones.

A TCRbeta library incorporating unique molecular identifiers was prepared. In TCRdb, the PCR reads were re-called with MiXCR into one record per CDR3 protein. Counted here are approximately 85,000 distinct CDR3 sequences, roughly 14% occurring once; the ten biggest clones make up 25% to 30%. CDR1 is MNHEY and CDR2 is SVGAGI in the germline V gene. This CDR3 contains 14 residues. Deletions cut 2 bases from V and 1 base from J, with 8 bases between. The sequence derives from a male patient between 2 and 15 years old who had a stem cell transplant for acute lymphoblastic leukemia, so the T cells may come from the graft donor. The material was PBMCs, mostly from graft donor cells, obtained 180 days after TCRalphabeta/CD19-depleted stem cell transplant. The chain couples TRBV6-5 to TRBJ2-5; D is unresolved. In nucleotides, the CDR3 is TGTGCCAGCAGTTACCTAGGCGTCCAAGAGACCCAGTACTTC. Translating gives CASSYLGVQETQYF.